These 8 T cell receptor beta chains were all obtained from the same sample, sequenced in a study of blood T cell repertoires in COVID-19. The repertoire was sequenced with immunoSEQ multiplex PCR; TCRdb's copy has only in-frame clones and lacks some. Among 150,000 to 200,000 clones, around nine tenths were seen once, and the ten largest hold 0.7% to 0.9%. Material for sequencing was PBMCs or T cells enriched from blood (not recorded which). These receptors were collected from a woman aged 18-29 years who had recovered from COVID-19.

This clone occurred a few times. J is TRBJ2-6 and V is TRBV6-5, with D uncertain. Trimming removed 0 bases from V and 0 bases from J, with 3 bases in between. There are 15 residues in the CDR3. Germline V lookup: CDR1 MNHEY, CDR2 SVGAGI. The chain's CDR3 is CASSYSSSGANVLTF. The CDR3 nucleotides are TGTGCCAGCAGTTACTCGAGCTCTGGGGCCAACGTCCTGACTTTC.

The CDR3 region has the DNA TGTGCCAGCAGCCCTCGGACAGTGTCCTACGAGCAGTACTTC. Translated: CASSPRTVSYEQYF. The chain couples TRBV7-6 to TRBJ2-7; a possible D gene is TRBD1 (6 bases). Germline V gene lookup returns CDR1 SGHVS and CDR2 FNYEAQ. V was pared by 5 bases and J by 1 base, with 12 bases between. This CDR3 is built from 14 residues. The full variable domain, rest sourced from reference TRBV7-6 and TRBJ2-7, is GAGVSQSPRYKVTKRGQDVALRCDPISGHVSLYWYRQALGQGPEFLTYFNYEAQQDKSGLPNDRFSAERPEGSISTLTIQRTEQRDSAMYRCASSPRTVSYEQYFGPGTRLTVT.

The chain is built from TRBV9 and TRBJ2-1; D possibly corresponds to TRBD2 (6 bases). With 4 bases removed from V and 2 bases from J, the gap between germline ends came to 16 bases. The CDR3 sequence is 16 residues long. Germline lookup yields CDR1 SGDLS and CDR2 YYNGEE. CDR3 loop: CASSPRLVGPYNEQFF. CDR3 nucleotides: TGTGCCAGCAGCCCCCGACTAGTCGGCCCCTACAATGAGCAGTTCTTC.

The chain joins TRBV5-8 to TRBJ2-2; 11 nucleotides agree with TRBD2. This CDR3 region has 17 residues. In germline, CDR1 is SGHTS, CDR2 YDEGEE. The J segment lost 4 bases and the V segment lost 4 bases, leaving 9 bases of the junction unmatched. The CDR3 sequence: CASSTGTSGRLTGELFF. The DNA of the CDR3 is TGTGCCAGCAGCACGGGGACTAGCGGCAGACTCACCGGGGAGCTGTTTTTT.

The rearrangement joins TRBV28 to TRBJ1-1; D uncertain. The germline CDR1 and CDR2 sequences are MDHEN and SYDVKM. This CDR3 comprises 11 residues. V lost 3 bases to trimming and J lost 11 bases, with 10 bases between them. The chain's CDR3 is CASSLQRFAFF. Here the CDR3 DNA reads TGTGCCAGCAGTTTGCAGAGGTTTGCTTTCTTT. The full variable domain, completed using reference TRBV28 and TRBJ1-1, is DVKVTQSSRYLVKRTGEKVFLECVQDMDHENMFWYRQDPGLGLRLIYFSYDVKMKEKGDIPEGYSVSREKKERFSLILESASTNQTSMYLCASSLQRFAFFGQGTRLTVV.

The CDR3 bases are TGTGCCACCAGTGACCCCGCAAGGGGGCTAGGCGGCTACACCTTC. This codes for CATSDPARGLGGYTF. The chain carries TRBV24-1 and TRBJ1-2, with 7 positions matching TRBD1. With 4 bases clipped from V and 8 bases from J, the junction kept 12 bases outside the gene matches. The CDR3 totals 15 residues. In germline, CDR1 is KGHDR, CDR2 SFDVKD.

This clone was observed a few times. The V gene is TRBV7-9, the J gene TRBJ1-1; D perhaps matches TRBD1 (6 bases). Trimming cost V 4 bases and J 0 bases, with 12 bases left between them. The CDR3 is 15 amino acids. Per germline, CDR1 SEHNR and CDR2 FQNEAQ (reference sequence). The CDR3 here is CASSYGGAMNTEAFF. CDR3 DNA sequence: TGTGCCAGCAGCTATGGGGGGGCCATGAACACTGAAGCTTTCTTT.

This chain uses TRBV7-8 with TRBJ2-3; D is unclear. The CDR3 is made up of 16 amino acids. Trimming stripped 4 bases from V and 6 bases from J, with 20 bases between. Per the germline V gene, CDR1 is SGHVS and CDR2 is FQNEAQ. The CDR3 nucleotides read TGTGCCAGCAGCTATAGTACCCCCTGGTCTGGTGATACGCAGTATTTT. Encoded protein: CASSYSTPWSGDTQYF.